This T cell receptor beta chain is drawn from a study of beta chain features in type 1 diabetes (dated by TCRdb to the late 2010s). About the full investigation: Mean age, gender distribution, total cell number and subset yield did not differ between patients and healthy donors. Naive and central memory subsets were obtained from all 30 or so donors, but regulatory and stem cell-like memory subsets were isolated from only 8 patients and roughly 8 healthy donors. A total of roughly 110 million sorted cells were examined across all samples, and the number of cells per subset was strongly correlated with RNA yield. In the study, TCRB repertoires of sorted circulating CD4+ T cell subsets from recently diagnosed type 1 diabetes patients were compared with those of matched healthy donors. Study-wide conclusions, independent of this receptor: HLA sub-analyses involved small numbers of individuals, so any influence of HLA type on TCRB rearrangement remained unresolved. Shorter templates might have been favored by PCR, but patient and control samples were amplified and corrected together, so both groups would have been affected equally by any skew. A moderate but significant shortening of TCRB CDR3 length was observed in type 1 diabetes patients in all four CD4+ subsets. Because cDNA rather than genomic DNA was sequenced, highly expressing activated cells could have been over-represented, although no difference in activation and CD3 levels was found between groups. At VDJ recombination sites, patients with type 1 diabetes made fewer insertions and deleted more nucleotides, a pattern implying thymic rearrangement abnormalities. Naive, central memory and regulatory TCRB repertoires appeared to be more alike among patients than among healthy donors.

This clone was seen only once. Its antigen is still unknown. Qualities for individual bases were not recorded, and no much larger clone is one base off. The entire amount of isolated RNA was reverse transcribed using the High Capacity cDNA Reverse Transcription Kit, so the sequenced TCRB transcripts were expressed ones. Deep immunoSEQ sequencing was performed on naive, central memory and regulatory T cell samples, with an average of roughly 3.3 million total reads per sample. Sorted cells were lysed in RLT buffer and RNA was extracted with DNase-treated RNeasy Micro or Mini kits, depending on cell number. To prevent cross-contamination, every cell subset was processed on its own, while patient and healthy donor samples were processed together. Using the immunoSEQ multiplex PCR, TCRB sequences were amplified from cDNA into 87-bp fragments spanning the CDR3 region. Sequencing of the amplicons was performed on the Illumina HiSeq platform. As for how the authors treated the data: Synthetic template baselines were used to correct PCR bias computationally, reads within Hamming distance 2 were collapsed, and singletons that could not be merged were discarded. By aligning reads against IMGT, V, D and J genes, CDR3 length, and insertions or deletions at six rearrangement sites were assigned. Clonotype counts were normalized to sorted cell number within each subset before computing true diversity and Gini coefficients with the tcR R package. Repertoire sharing was quantified using the overlap coefficient calculated on TCRB nucleotide sequences. Out-of-frame TCRB sequences from naive cells were analyzed as a proxy for the pre-selection repertoire. The table was pulled from immuneACCESS by TCRdb, which kept in-frame rearrangements only. Such tables lose some clones; where checked, under half of the loss comes from unresolved V genes, and the rest has no known cause. That table gives V, J and clone size, and the DNA gave D and trimming. Here the sample has 150,000 or so clones; 63% occur a single time. The ten largest clones add up to under 0.1% of the sample.

From its cysteine to its phenylalanine, the CDR3 spans 16 amino acids. CDR3 DNA only is kept here, 48 bases in frame from base 1. V loses 4 bases of germline sequence and J loses 3 bases, and the interval between the two ends is 21 bases. From the germline V gene (reference sequence), CDR1 is GTSNPN and CDR2 is SVGIG. Each donor gave one peripheral blood draw, averaging approximately 110 mL, which was collected into heparinised tubes. A BD FACSAria II was used to sort naive, central memory, regulatory and stem cell-like memory CD4+ T cells with a panel that included CD45RO, CCR7, CD25, CD127, CD95 and CD27. All sorted populations exceeded 95% purity. PBMCs were isolated right away by Lymphoprep density gradient centrifugation and were stained directly, without culture. So that batch effects would be minimized, each experiment stained and sorted samples in pairs, pairing one healthy donor with one patient.

The sample comprised naive CD4+ T cells from blood. The sample's cell subset or site, from its label and the paper: true naive CD4+ T cells. The chain is made from TRBV30 and TRBJ1-2; the D gene is perhaps TRBD1, on 5 matching bases. This clonotype was obtained from a man between 25 and 39 years old with type 1 diabetes. The encoded CDR3 is CAWITSGTPGDYGYTF. The nucleotide sequence reads TGTGCCTGGATTACGTCCGGGACCCCAGGCGACTATGGCTACACCTTC.